The 2 T cell receptor beta chains below were found in one sample sequenced in a study of T-cell memory formation after mild COVID-19. Each CDR3 protein is one row after TCRdb ran MiXCR on the 5' RACE reads. The sample includes 500,000 to 650,000 distinct CDR3 sequences, less than 25% seen only once; the top ten take about 8.4%. Sequenced input: PBMCs or a T cell subset sorted from them (not recorded which). The receptors here all came from an adult woman who had mild COVID-19 (a few samples of this study predate the infection). Cell type and time point are not known.

This chain connects TRBV15 to TRBJ1-2; 9 nucleotides align to TRBD1. Germline V gene data show CDR1 as LNHNV and CDR2 as YYDKDF (reference sequence). The J segment lost 1 base and the V segment lost 2 bases, leaving 2 bases of the junction unmatched. The CDR3 contains 15 residues. This CDR3 is CATSRSGQGNYGYTF. The CDR3 DNA follows: TGTGCCACCAGCAGATCGGGACAGGGTAACTATGGCTACACCTTC.

This clonotype was picked up a small number of times. J is TRBJ2-7 and V is TRBV5-6; no clear D gene. The CDR3 totals 11 residues. V gave up 4 bases and J gave up 7 bases, with 9 bases separating them. The germline V gene has CDR1 SGHDT and CDR2 YYEEEE. The CDR3 loop is CASSRFEEQYF. The DNA of the CDR3 is TGTGCCAGCAGCCGCTTCGAGGAGCAGTACTTC.